These T cell receptor beta chains were read from a single sample in a study of OX40 agonist ivuxolimab in advanced cancers. Libraries were prepared by immunoSEQ multiplex PCR; TCRdb keeps only in-frame clonotypes and omits some of them. The sample records about 28,000 clones, roughly 80% being singletons. The source material was CD4+ or CD8+ T cells sorted from blood, sampled in a trial of the OX40 agonist ivuxolimab. These receptors were obtained from an adult with an advanced solid tumor such as melanoma, head and neck, liver or kidney cancer. Each CDR3 is given with its conserved first and last residue. The order of the fields is clone size, J gene, V gene, D gene, CDR3 protein, CDR3 DNA. The D gene is left open where the match is weak. Size tells how often a clone was seen (once, few, many) or the class of an expanded clone, and some rows leave it out.

. TRBJ1-4 TRBV19 . CASSLPGGNEKLFF TGTGCCAGTAGTCTTCCAGGAGGCAACGAAAAACTGTTTTTT
few TRBJ2-5 TRBV7-2 . CASSLVGVEGATQYF TGTGCCAGCAGCTTAGTGGGGGTAGAGGGAGCGACCCAGTACTTC
. TRBJ1-1 TRBV2 . CASKGPVNTEAFF TGTGCCAGTAAAGGGCCGGTGAACACTGAAGCTTTCTTT
. TRBJ1-3 TRBV6-5 . CASSLGVSGNTIYF TGTGCCAGCAGTTTGGGGGTCTCTGGAAACACCATATATTTT
few TRBJ1-2 TRBV27 . CASSLSRVSGYTF TGTGCCAGCAGTTTATCAAGGGTCTCCGGCTACACCTTC
. TRBJ2-1 TRBV4-3 TRBD2 CASSQGSGGAYNEQFF TGCGCCAGCAGCCAAGGGAGCGGGGGTGCCTACAATGAGCAGTTCTTC
. TRBJ2-7 TRBV7-8 . CASSPVRGSHEQYF TGTGCCAGCAGCCCCGTGAGAGGGTCCCACGAGCAGTACTTC
. TRBJ1-2 TRBV7-9 . CASSFGAVANYGYTF TGTGCCAGCAGCTTCGGGGCCGTAGCTAACTATGGCTACACCTTC
medium-sized TRBJ2-3 TRBV9 . CASSVGPPRRGPSTDTQYF TGTGCCAGCAGCGTAGGCCCCCCACGGCGGGGACCTAGCACAGATACGCAGTATTTT
. TRBJ2-6 TRBV12-2 . CASRLEDLTGANVLTF TGTGCAAGTCGCTTAGAGGACCTTACCGGGGCCAACGTCCTGACTTTC
. TRBJ1-1 TRBV19 . CASSIYGFTEAFF TGTGCCAGTAGTATATATGGGTTCACTGAAGCTTTCTTT
few TRBJ2-3 TRBV9 . CASSVGAGDTDTQYF TGTGCCAGCAGCGTAGGGGCAGGAGACACAGATACGCAGTATTTT
medium-sized TRBJ2-7 TRBV5-6 . CASSLGQMYEQYF TGTGCCAGCAGCTTGGGACAGATGTACGAGCAGTACTTC
. TRBJ2-7 TRBV7-9 TRBD1 CASSLAQGATYEQYF TGTGCCAGCAGCTTAGCACAGGGGGCGACCTACGAGCAGTACTTC
. TRBJ1-4 TRBV9 . CASSNRDTGGVEKLFF TGTGCCAGCAGCAACCGGGACACGGGCGGGGTTGAAAAACTGTTTTTT
. TRBJ2-5 TRBV2 TRBD2 CASSVNLAGGRNPAAQYF TGTGCCAGCAGTGTCAATCTAGCGGGGGGTCGGAATCCGGCGGCCCAGTACTTC
medium-sized TRBJ2-2 TRBV2 . CASSTGELSPGELFF TGTGCCAGCAGCACAGGCGAACTCTCACCGGGGGAGCTGTTTTTT
. TRBJ2-1 TRBV4-1 TRBD1 CASSHVDRGGNEQFF TGCGCCAGCAGCCATGTGGACAGGGGCGGGAATGAGCAGTTCTTC
few TRBJ2-2 TRBV10-3 . CAISDWGGGGMNTGELFF TGTGCCATCAGTGACTGGGGCGGTGGCGGGATGAACACCGGGGAGCTGTTTTTT
. TRBJ2-3 TRBV9 TRBD2 CASSLGTSIDTQYF TGTGCCAGCAGCCTCGGGACTAGCATAGATACGCAGTATTTT
. TRBJ2-5 TRBV27 TRBD2 CASSFGGRQYF TGTGCCAGCAGTTTCGGCGGGAGACAGTACTTC
. TRBJ2-3 TRBV7-9 TRBD2 CASSFPGGKTDTQYF TGTGCCAGCAGCTTCCCCGGGGGGAAGACAGATACGCAGTATTTT
. TRBJ1-5 TRBV15 . CATSRESGGDQPQHF TGTGCCACCAGCAGAGAGAGTGGCGGGGATCAGCCCCAGCATTTT
. TRBJ2-1 TRBV19 . CASSRNYNEQFF TGTGCCAGTAGTCGAAATTACAATGAGCAGTTCTTC
. TRBJ1-6 TRBV7-4 . CASSLDIQVPNSPLHF TGTGCCAGCAGCTTAGATATACAGGTTCCAAATTCACCCCTCCACTTT
few TRBJ2-6 TRBV6-4 . CASSDNSGANVLTF TGTGCCAGCAGTGACAACTCTGGGGCCAACGTCCTGACTTTC
. TRBJ2-3 TRBV15 TRBD1 CATSRVGQGAGDTQYF TGTGCCACCAGCAGAGTGGGACAGGGGGCGGGAGATACGCAGTATTTT
. TRBJ1-1 TRBV7-8 . CASTFGGVTNEAFF TGTGCCAGCACCTTCGGAGGGGTAACGAATGAAGCTTTCTTT
few TRBJ2-1 TRBV5-1 TRBD2 CASSLLTSGGASEQFF TGCGCCAGCAGCTTGTTGACTAGCGGGGGGGCAAGCGAGCAGTTCTTC
once TRBJ1-4 TRBV10-3 TRBD1 CAISPGGTNEKLFF TGTGCCATCAGCCCAGGGGGTACTAATGAAAAACTGTTTTTT
few TRBJ1-1 TRBV2 . CATKRGENTEAFF TGTGCCACAAAGCGGGGAGAGAACACTGAAGCTTTCTTT
. TRBJ1-4 TRBV6-5 . CASSYSTGGKLFF TGTGCCAGCAGTTACTCTACAGGAGGAAAACTGTTTTTT
. TRBJ2-7 TRBV6-5 . CASSYGSGEQYF TGTGCCAGCAGTTACGGGAGCGGCGAGCAGTACTTC
. TRBJ2-1 TRBV7-3 TRBD2 CASSLVGLAGAHNEQFF TGTGCCAGCAGCTTAGTTGGACTAGCGGGGGCCCACAATGAGCAGTTCTTC
. TRBJ1-2 TRBV4-3 TRBD1 CASSQDGQGSYGYTF TGCGCCAGCAGCCAAGATGGACAGGGGTCCTATGGCTACACCTTC